What follows describes a single T cell receptor beta chain. Its target antigen remains unknown. The junction shows a germline mismatch at one end, possibly a read error. Libraries from unsorted PBMCs were made from 2 million PBMCs kept in RNAlater at -80 degrees C until RNA extraction. The multiple sclerosis patients were enrolled in a US clinical protocol that evaluated disease progression with magnetic resonance imaging. Peripheral blood was subjected to Ficoll-Hypaque density gradient centrifugation to isolate PBMCs, which were then cryopreserved in liquid nitrogen. Based on the germline V gene (reference sequence), the CDR1 and CDR2 sequences are DFQATT and SNEGSKA. The CDR3 numbers 13 residues from cysteine through phenylalanine. Of all the DNA, just the CDR3 is kept, 39 bases in frame from base 1. This entry is derived from a study of neurological immune-mediated disorders (dated by TCRdb to about 2019). Broadly, across the study: Of the roughly 34 multiple sclerosis patients, approximately 30 had relapsing-remitting MS and 3 had secondary progressive MS. Peripheral blood TCR-beta repertoires from patients with HTLV-I-associated myelopathy (HAM/TSP), patients with multiple sclerosis, and healthy controls were compared in the study using UMI-based sequencing. Alongside PBMC samples, the set of more than 80 TCR-beta libraries contained longitudinal samples, technical triplicates, and paired CD4+ and CD8+ T-cell subsets that had been sorted. Of the approximately 68 subjects in the cohort, around 14 were HAM/TSP patients, some 35 were multiple sclerosis patients, and around 20 were healthy controls. Study-wide conclusions, independent of this receptor: Expanded clones from different subjects shared no identical CDR3 amino acid sequences, which suggests that TCR-beta repertoires were private in all groups. In phylogenetic analysis, the repertoires of 18 of 34 MS patients grouped into a cluster of related CDR3 sequences, which suggests a possible signature at the repertoire level. TCR clonal expansion was highest in HAM/TSP patients and lowest in MS patients, with MS patients falling below even healthy controls. The MS cluster showed no association with clinical or MRI features, and the authors stated that larger cohorts are needed.

To synthesize cDNA, template-switch 5'RACE was performed with a primer carrying a 10-nucleotide random unique molecular identifier so that each TCR transcript was tagged. Every sequencing run yielded over 160 million TCR-beta sequences covering 15-18 subjects. The RNeasy kit was used to extract total RNA. Using the KAPA Real-time Library Amplification kit, TCR-beta VDJ regions were amplified with primers for the TCR constant region and the 5'RACE anchor. A first PCR added sample indexes and Illumina adaptors, and a second PCR then raised library yield. After purification with Ampure beads, the TCR product of roughly 650 bp was size-selected on a 2% E-gel SizeSelection system. Before pooling, library quality was checked on a Bioanalyzer, concentration was measured with Qubit, and libraries were quantified with the Kapa Library Quantification kit. An Illumina HiSeq 2500 sequenced the libraries paired-end 2 x 150 bp. To increase sequence diversity, about 25-31% phiX was spiked into each library pool. The study's own analysis went as follows. Quality-filtered reads were processed with the UMI-based MiGEC pipeline, which removed over 85% of raw TCR sequences during error correction. IMGT germline references were used for aligning VDJ genes, and each clonotype was defined as a unique CDR3 amino acid sequence together with its V-J genes. Clonal expansion, Shannon diversity, and CDR3 relatedness (CalcPairwiseDistances, ClusterSamples) were evaluated with VDJtools, and phylogenetic trees were built with CLCbio workbench. Expanded clones were defined as having at least 8 unique UMIs, based on coefficient-of-variation modelling across technical triplicates. Using fastp trimming at Q25 and MiXCR clonotype assembly, TCRdb reanalyzed the public sequencing data and kept in-frame beta chains. Duplicate CDR3 protein sequences are folded into a single record with the most common DNA and genes. TCRdb's processing, not the authors' own work, is the source of the V and J calls. This sample lists tens of thousands of distinct CDR3 sequences; approximately 3.9% were detected once. The ten top clones hold around 1.5% of the sample.

Source material: PBMCs. The receptor was derived from a man under 40 with multiple sclerosis. The chain employs TRBV20-1 and TRBJ1-2; a tentative D call is TRBD1 (5 bases match). CDR3 sequence: CSTSQGRNYGYTF. The bases read TGCAGTACTAGCCAGGGCAGAAACTATGGCTACACCTTC.